A single sample is the source of the 21 T cell receptor beta chains below, sequenced in a study of tumor-infiltrating lymphocytes in primary liver carcinoma (dated by TCRdb to about 2017). RNA from unsorted whole blood was extracted with TRIzol reagent, and germline DNA was obtained with the DNeasy Blood & Tissue kit. Sequencing took place on an Illumina HiSeq 2500. Starting from 450 to 500 ng total RNA, TCRbeta-specific cDNA was produced by reverse transcription with a constant-region primer and ProtoScript II reverse transcriptase. The TCRbeta libraries were prepared through three rounds of nested multiplex PCR following a slightly modified ARM-PCR procedure. Each of the first two PCR rounds ran for 10 cycles and used multiplex TRBV1-TRBV30 forward primers together with a Cbeta reverse primer. TCRdb trimmed the raw reads at Q25, called clones with MiXCR and kept productive beta chains. Merged by CDR3 protein, the rows form single entries marked with the most common genes and DNA. The table for this sample lists about 200,000 distinct CDR3 sequences; around 60% of them were counted only once. The top ten hold approximately 6.5% of the sample.

Input material: peripheral blood. These receptors were obtained from a woman in her sixties with primary liver carcinoma and hepatitis B virus infection.

This clonotype was picked up many times. This chain uses TRBV6-1 with TRBJ2-7; TRBD1 matches 8 bases. V lost 4 bases to trimming and J lost 0 bases; unmatched junction nucleotides: 8. CDR3 size: 16 residues. Germline CDR1 and CDR2: MNHNS and SASEGT. DNA for the CDR3: TGTGCCAGCAGTGTCCGACAGGGGACCCCCTCCTACGAGCAGTACTTC. Protein sequence: CASSVRQGTPSYEQYF.

Many counts were recorded for this clonotype. The chain links TRBV6-1 to TRBJ2-7, with a weak D call TRBD2 (6 bases). V dropped 4 bases and J dropped 0 bases, with 13 bases sitting between them. CDR1 MNHNS and CDR2 SASEGT come from the germline V gene. The CDR3 sequence is 15 residues long. The CDR3 DNA reads as TGTGCCAGCAGTGGGAGTTGGGGGGTCTCCTACGAGCAGTACTTC. Protein: CASSGSWGVSYEQYF.

In this sample, this clonotype turned up once. A much larger clonotype is one base distant, so this may be a read error. The chain is built from TRBV5-4 and TRBJ2-5, with D uncertain. Germline V CDR1 and CDR2: SGHNT, YYREEE (reference sequence). The germline V and J ends were trimmed by 2 bases and 3 bases, with 8 bases remaining between them. This CDR3 has 13 residues. The CDR3 spells CASSFVGEETQYF. CDR3 sequence (DNA): TGTGCCAGCAGCTTTGTTGGGGAAGAGACCCAGTACTTC.

The chain employs TRBV30 and TRBJ2-7; possible D gene TRBD1, 7 bases. The CDR3 consists of 17 residues. The germline V and J ends were trimmed by 1 base and 0 bases, with 19 bases remaining between them. Germline assignment: CDR1 GTSNPN and CDR2 SVGIG (reference sequence). As DNA, the CDR3 is TGTGCCTGGAGTGACCCCCTACGGCAGGGGGGCTCCTACGAGCAGTACTTC. Its protein product is CAWSDPLRQGGSYEQYF.

This clonotype has more than one count but fewer than ten. The V and J genes are TRBV4-1 and TRBJ2-4, with D maybe TRBD1 (5 bases). CDR1 and CDR2 (germline): MGHRA, YSYEKL. Trimming pared 5 bases from V and 0 bases from J, leaving 11 bases between. The CDR3 runs 15 residues. CDR3: CASSFTGLAKNIQYF. CDR3 bases: TGCGCCAGCAGCTTTACAGGCCTAGCCAAAAACATTCAGTACTTC.

Notes on this clonotype: At one of its ends the junction is not consistent with the germline gene, which may arise from a read error. V and J are TRBV11-1 and TRBJ2-3; TRBD1 matches at 9 bases. The CDR3 consists of 16 residues. Germline loops: CDR1 SGHAT, CDR2 FQDESV (reference sequence). The CDR3 loop reads CASSPKQGAVTDKQYF. DNA of the CDR3: TGTGCAAGCAGCCCCAAACAGGGGGCGGTAACAGATAAGCAGTATTTT.

On this clonotype itself: One end of the junction does not line up with germline, which may come from a read error. The CDR3 here is CGSSTLTGANVLTF. The CDR3 DNA sequence: TGTGGCAGCTCGACATTAACTGGGGCCAACGTCCTGACTTTC. This sequence joins TRBV11-2 and TRBJ2-6; the D is unclear. Germline V CDR1 and CDR2: SGHAT, FQNNGV. This CDR3 contains 14 residues.

This clonotype has more than one count but fewer than ten. The V and J genes are TRBV30 and TRBJ1-5, with TRBD1 matching 7 bases. The germline gives CDR1 GTSNPN, CDR2 SVGIG (reference sequence). Unmatched junction bases numbered 5, after V lost 2 bases and J lost 4 bases. This CDR3 has 14 residues. Here the CDR3 DNA reads TGTGCCTGGAGTTATACAGGGGCTAATCAGCCCCAGCATTTT. Translated: CAWSYTGANQPQHF. Full variable domain (outside the CDR3, taken from reference TRBV30 and TRBJ1-5): SQTIHQWPATLVQPVGSPLSLECTVEGTSNPNLYWYRQAAGRGLQLLFYSVGIGQISSEVPQNLSASRPQDRQFILSSKKLLLSDSGFYLCAWSYTGANQPQHFGDGTRLSIL.

Concerning this clonotype itself: One end of the junction varies from germline; a read error may be responsible. The V call is TRBV4-1, the J call TRBJ1-2, with 10 bases matching TRBD1. The germline CDR1 and CDR2 sequences are MGHRA and YSYEKL. The CDR3 runs 17 residues. CDR3 in amino acids: CACSLYRDRGSNYGYTF. CDR3 nucleotides: TGCGCCTGCAGTCTCTACAGGGACAGGGGATCTAACTATGGCTACACCTTC.

Comment on this clonotype: The junction departs from the called germline gene at one end, perhaps through a read error. The V and J genes are TRBV29-1 and TRBJ1-1, with a possible D match to TRBD1 (6 bases). The V gene's germline CDR1 is SQVTM and CDR2 ANQGSEA. This CDR3 is 14 amino acids long. CDR3 in DNA: TGCAGCGTTTTCACTTTGACAGGTCGTCCTGAAGCTCTCTTT. As protein: CSVFTLTGRPEALF.

As for this clonotype: A much larger clone is a single base away; this may be a read error. The CDR3: CASSNERADYEQYF. In DNA form, the CDR3 reads TGTGCCAGCAGTAATGAGCGGGCGGACTACGAGCAGTACTTC. The V call is TRBV6-5, the J call TRBJ2-7; weak D call: TRBD2 (6 bases). CDR1 is MNHEY, CDR2 SVGAGI, per germline. V was clipped by 5 bases and J by 3 bases, with 14 bases between them. The CDR3 spans 14 residues.

About this clonotype: This may stem from a read error, because a much larger clone lies one nucleotide away. J is TRBJ1-2 and V is TRBV28, with TRBD1 identical over 7 bases. Germline V gives CDR1 MDHEN, CDR2 SYDVKM. This CDR3 contains 14 residues. In DNA, the CDR3 is TGTGCCAACAGTCCGGGACAGCGCCAAGGGGGCTACACCTTC. Translation gives CANSPGQRQGGYTF.

To note about this clonotype: This clone may be a read error of a much larger clone one base away. CDR3 bases: TGTGCCAACAGTTACCGGGCCCAATTCACAGATACGCAGTATTTT. This codes for CANSYRAQFTDTQYF. The chain combines TRBV6-1 with TRBJ2-3; D unclear. This CDR3 comprises 15 residues. Germline lookup yields CDR1 MNHNS and CDR2 SASEGT.

Points on this clonotype: The junction departs from germline at one end; a sequencing error may be responsible. The V and J genes are TRBV6-2 or TRBV6-3 and TRBJ1-5; D ambiguous. The CDR3 has 14 amino acids. Germline CDR1 and CDR2: MNHEY and SVGEGT. In nucleotides, the CDR3 is TGTACCAGCAGTCGATCCTATAGCAATCAGCCCCAGCAATTT. This codes for CTSSRSYSNQPQQF.

The chain combines TRBV12-3 or TRBV12-4 with TRBJ2-3; 8 bases fit TRBD1. The CDR3 sequence is 16 residues long. J was trimmed by 6 bases and V by 7 bases; bases with no gene match: 15. CDR3 sequence reads: CASNATGTGERDTQYF. CDR3 nucleotides: TGTGCCAGCAATGCCACCGGGACAGGTGAGAGGGATACGCAGTATTTT.

As concerns this clonotype: A much larger clone is a single base away; this may be a read error. The CDR3 carries no conserved terminal phenylalanine or tryptophan, so it likely arises from a read error. Because the CDR3's place on the DNA is in doubt, the DNA is left out and the CDR3 is given as listed by TCRdb. The chain carries TRBV12-3 or TRBV12-4 and TRBJ2-6. The CDR3 contains 9 residues when both ends are counted. CDR3 sequence: CASSPRDSG.

This clonotype is medium-sized by share. The genes are TRBV11-2 and TRBJ2-3; D gene ambiguous. The V and J ends lost 3 bases and 15 bases respectively, with 16 bases between them. The germline V gene encodes CDR1 SGHAT and CDR2 FQNNGV. The CDR3 runs to 12 residues. The CDR3 DNA sequence: TGTGCCAGCAGCTTCGACTCAGCATTGCAATATTTT. It encodes CASSFDSALQYF.

In regard to this clonotype: One junction end disagrees with the germline gene, perhaps due to a read error. The V gene is TRBV20-1, the J gene TRBJ2-6; TRBD2 is a possible D gene (5 bases). CDR1 and CDR2 (germline): DFQATT, SNEGSKA (reference sequence). CDR3 size: 13 residues. CDR3 amino acids: CSTRGTGANVLTF. Written as DNA, the CDR3 is TGCAGTACTAGAGGGACTGGGGCCAACGTCCTGACTTTC.

This rearrangement joins TRBV19 to TRBJ1-1, with a weak D call TRBD1 (6 bases). Between the trimmed V and J ends, which lost 3 bases and 2 bases, there was a span of 13 bases. Germline-derived CDR1 and CDR2 are LNHDA and SQIVND (reference sequence). This CDR3 has 15 amino acids. CDR3 sequence: CASSIYQDSNTEAFF. The CDR3 nucleotides read TGTGCCAGTAGTATTTATCAGGACAGCAACACTGAAGCTTTCTTT. The full variable domain, completed using reference TRBV19 and TRBJ1-1, is DGGITQSPKYLFRKEGQNVTLSCEQNLNHDAMYWYRQDPGQGLRLIYYSQIVNDFQKGDIAEGYSVSREKKESFPLTVTSAQKNPTAFYLCASSIYQDSNTEAFFGQGTRLTVV.

This clonotype was seen only a few times. The chain has TRBV28 and TRBJ2-7; the match to TRBD2 covers 9 bases. CDR1 MDHEN and CDR2 SYDVKM come from the germline V gene. The CDR3 covers 17 residues. The junction had 11 bases not matched to a gene; V was cut back by 4 bases and J by 1 base. In DNA, the CDR3 is TGTGCCAGCAGTTCCTATCGTAGCGGGAGCCTTTCCTACGAGCAGTACTTC. This sequence encodes CASSSYRSGSLSYEQYF.

Points on this clonotype: One end of the junction is discordant with germline, which a read error may explain. The V and J genes are TRBV11-2 and TRBJ2-4; the match to TRBD2 covers 7 bases. There are 19 residues in the CDR3. Germline CDR1 and CDR2: SGHAT and FQNNGV. The CDR3 nucleotides are TGTACCAGCAGCTTAAGTCGAGCGGGGATTCGTTTAGCCAAAAACATTCAGTACTTC. This sequence encodes CTSSLSRAGIRLAKNIQYF.